The next 18 T cell receptor beta chains were all read from a single sample in a study of cytomegalovirus exposure and HLA in healthy donors. PCR primers comprised 60 Vbeta and 13 Jbeta primers. The assay was immunoSEQ multiplex PCR, and TCRdb's table has in-frame clones only and misses some. Here the sample spans 85,000 to 120,000 clones, roughly 77% being singletons. The material sequenced was PBMCs. The origin of the receptors is a man between 35 and 55 years old in good health and CMV-seronegative.

The J gene is TRBJ1-2, the V gene TRBV29-1; D ambiguous. Germline values: CDR1 SQVTM, CDR2 ANQGSEA. Trimming stripped 0 bases from V and 6 bases from J, with 8 bases between. The CDR3 extends over 12 amino acids. The CDR3 region is CSVEDGGHGYTF. The CDR3 coding sequence is TGCAGCGTTGAAGATGGCGGTCATGGCTACACCTTC. Full variable domain (outside the CDR3, taken from reference TRBV29-1 and TRBJ1-2): SAVISQKPSRDICQRGTSLTIQCQVDSQVTMMFWYRQQPGQSLTLIATANQGSEATYESGFVIDKFPISRPNLTFSTLTVSNMSPEDSSIYLCSVEDGGHGYTFGSGTRLTVV.

The chain uses TRBV10-2 and TRBJ2-2; D is ambiguous. Looked up from germline, CDR1 is WSHSY and CDR2 is SAAADI. CDR3 size: 16 residues. The V gene lost 3 bases and the J gene lost 5 bases, with 16 bases spanning the gap. The chain's CDR3 is CASSDRARVRTGELFF. CDR3 nucleotide sequence: TGCGCCAGCAGTGATCGCGCGCGAGTACGAACCGGGGAGCTGTTTTTT.

In regard to this clone: One end of the junction varies from germline; a read error may be responsible. This chain uses TRBV7-9 with TRBJ1-1, with D tentatively TRBD1 (6 bases). This CDR3 comprises 12 residues. Germline V gene sequence: CDR1 SEHNR, CDR2 FQNEAQ (reference sequence). CDR3 sequence: CASSLAGAEAFF. The CDR3 DNA is TGTGCCAGCAGCCTAGCAGGGGCTGAAGCTTTCTTT.

The gene calls are TRBV6-5 and TRBJ1-2; maybe TRBD1 (5 bases). This CDR3 has 14 residues. From germline, CDR1 is MNHEY and CDR2 SVGAGI. V was pared by 4 bases and J by 3 bases, with 12 bases between. CDR3 sequence (DNA): TGTGCCAGCAGTTTCCGCCAGGGTTACTATGGCTACACCTTC. Translating gives CASSFRQGYYGYTF.

In DNA form, the CDR3 reads TGTGCCAGCAGCATTGGACTAGCCCCCACAGATACGCAGTATTTT. It specifies CASSIGLAPTDTQYF. The rearrangement joins TRBV7-3 to TRBJ2-3; 8 nucleotides match TRBD2. Per germline, CDR1 SGHTA and CDR2 FQGTGA. This CDR3 has 15 amino acids. Unmatched junction bases numbered 6, after V lost 5 bases and J lost 2 bases.

The V and J genes are TRBV2 and TRBJ2-3; the D gene is possibly TRBD2 (7 bases). Between the trimmed V and J ends, which lost 5 bases and 3 bases, there was a span of 18 bases. This CDR3 spans 16 amino acids. CDR1 is SNHLY, CDR2 FYNNEI, per germline. This chain's CDR3 is CASSTLGGRGTDTQYF. CDR3 DNA sequence: TGTGCCAGCAGTACTCTGGGGGGGCGCGGTACAGATACGCAGTATTTT.

The chain combines TRBV2 with TRBJ1-5; no clear D. This CDR3 is 16 amino acids long. The germline V gene encodes CDR1 SNHLY and CDR2 FYNNEI. Trimming stripped 5 bases from V and 0 bases from J, with 14 bases between. CDR3 in amino acids: CASSQGGGDSNQPQHF. CDR3 nucleotide sequence: TGTGCCAGCAGTCAAGGAGGCGGCGATAGCAATCAGCCCCAGCATTTT.

The gene calls are TRBV6-1 and TRBJ2-1; 10 nucleotides agree with TRBD2. Germline V gene lookup returns CDR1 MNHNS and CDR2 SASEGT. J was trimmed by 4 bases and V by 6 bases; bases with no gene match: 3. The CDR3 totals 14 residues. In DNA form, the CDR3 reads TGTGCCAGCAGGTCTAGCGGGGGATACAATGAGCAGTTCTTC. Amino acid sequence: CASRSSGGYNEQFF.

The chain recombines TRBV7-8 with TRBJ2-1; 7 bases agree with TRBD1. Germline V gives CDR1 SGHVS, CDR2 FQNEAQ. CDR3 size: 15 residues. V dropped 5 bases and J dropped 2; count of bases not matched to a gene: 6. CDR3 protein: CASSERDRTYNEQFF. In nucleotides, the CDR3 is TGTGCCAGCAGCGAACGGGACAGAACCTACAATGAGCAGTTCTTC.

The chain links TRBV27 to TRBJ1-2; the match to TRBD1 covers 10 bases. V lost 6 bases to trimming and J lost 4 bases; unmatched junction nucleotides: 2. The germline CDR1 and CDR2 sequences are MNHEY and SMNVEV (reference sequence). This CDR3 contains 13 residues. This chain's CDR3 is CASRTGGVYGYTF. CDR3 sequence (DNA): TGTGCCAGCAGGACAGGGGGCGTCTATGGCTACACCTTC.

The rearrangement uses TRBV19 and TRBJ1-4; the D gene is possibly TRBD1 (6 bases). CDR3 length: 13 amino acids. Trimming left V 3 bases short and J 8 bases short, with 10 bases between. Germline values: CDR1 LNHDA, CDR2 SQIVND (reference sequence). CDR3 sequence reads: CASSIRGGEKLFF. CDR3 DNA sequence: TGTGCCAGTAGTATCAGGGGCGGAGAAAAACTGTTTTTT.

V usage is TRBV19 and J usage is TRBJ2-7, with D possibly matching TRBD2 (5 bases). Trimming cost V 9 bases and J 3 bases, with 15 bases left between them. The CDR3 contains 13 residues. The germline CDR1 and CDR2 sequences are LNHDA and SQIVND (reference sequence). The CDR3 loop is CASKSAGDYEQYF. In DNA, the CDR3 is TGTGCCAGCAAAAGCGCCGGGGACTACGAGCAGTACTTC.

The rearrangement uses TRBV5-8 and TRBJ2-5, with TRBD2 matching over 8 bases. Germline V gene sequence: CDR1 SGHTS, CDR2 YDEGEE. CDR3 size: 19 residues. The V segment lost 4 bases and the J segment 1 base; nucleotides outside the gene matches: 18. The CDR3 reads CASSQYSGGPLSFQETQYF. DNA of the CDR3: TGTGCCAGCAGCCAATACAGCGGGGGCCCACTAAGTTTCCAAGAGACCCAGTACTTC.

The chain uses TRBV7-2 and TRBJ1-6; maybe TRBD1 (5 bases). The V end lost 1 base, the J end lost 6 bases, and 10 bases lay between the germline ends. The CDR3 length is 15 residues. Germline loops: CDR1 SGHTA, CDR2 FQGNSA. The CDR3 bases are TGTGCCAGCAGCTTAGTGGGGGGGACTAATTCACCCCTCCACTTT. Translating it yields CASSLVGGTNSPLHF.

This clone was seen a few times. The chain employs TRBV5-4 and TRBJ2-1; TRBD2 matches at 9 bases. Germline lookup yields CDR1 SGHNT and CDR2 YYREEE (reference sequence). The CDR3 covers 15 residues. With 5 bases clipped from V and 2 bases from J, the junction kept 5 bases outside the gene matches. DNA of the CDR3: TGTGCCAGCAGTCCCAGCGGGGGGCCCTACAATGAGCAGTTCTTC. Translation gives CASSPSGGPYNEQFF.

The CDR3 DNA follows: TGTGCCAGCAGCCTGGGACTAGCGGGGTATCCGGAGACCCAGTACTTC. Translated, it gives CASSLGLAGYPETQYF. The V and J genes are TRBV5-5 and TRBJ2-5, with 13 bases aligning to TRBD2. The germline V gene encodes CDR1 SGHKS and CDR2 YYEKEE (reference sequence). The CDR3 runs to 16 residues. Trimming at V came to 4 bases and at J to 5 bases, leaving 8 bases not matched to a gene.

V usage is TRBV2 and J usage is TRBJ1-5, with D perhaps matching TRBD1 (5 bases). Germline-derived CDR1 and CDR2 are SNHLY and FYNNEI. V was pared by 8 bases and J by 2 bases, with 10 bases between. The CDR3 extends over 13 amino acids. Here the CDR3 reads CASGGFRNQPQHF. CDR3 sequence (DNA): TGTGCCAGCGGGGGGTTTCGCAATCAGCCCCAGCATTTT.

Only a few counts were recorded for this clone. The chain recombines TRBV6-1 with TRBJ2-7, with a possible D match to TRBD2 (6 bases). The CDR3 runs to 16 residues. V was trimmed by 2 bases and J by 0 bases, leaving 14 bases between them. Germline assignment: CDR1 MNHNS and CDR2 SASEGT. The CDR3 DNA follows: TGTGCCAGCAGTGAAATTTGGGCGGGGCACTCCTACGAGCAGTACTTC. Protein sequence: CASSEIWAGHSYEQYF.